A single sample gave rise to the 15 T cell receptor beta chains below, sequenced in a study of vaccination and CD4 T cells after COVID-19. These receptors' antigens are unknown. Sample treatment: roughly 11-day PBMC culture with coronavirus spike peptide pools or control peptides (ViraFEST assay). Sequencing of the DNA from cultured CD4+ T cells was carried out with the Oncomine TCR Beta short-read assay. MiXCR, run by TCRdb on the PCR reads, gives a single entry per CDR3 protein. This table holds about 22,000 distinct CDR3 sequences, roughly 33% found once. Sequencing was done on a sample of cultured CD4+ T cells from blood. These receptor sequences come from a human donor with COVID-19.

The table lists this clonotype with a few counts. The CDR3 DNA sequence: TGTGCCAGCAGTTTTACAGGGGGGAATCAGCCCCAGCATTTT. Translation gives CASSFTGGNQPQHF. The rearrangement joins TRBV12-3 or TRBV12-4 to TRBJ1-5, with 8 positions matching TRBD1. V trimming: 3 bases; J trimming: 4 bases; junction bases outside the gene matches: 2. The CDR3 is made up of 14 amino acids.

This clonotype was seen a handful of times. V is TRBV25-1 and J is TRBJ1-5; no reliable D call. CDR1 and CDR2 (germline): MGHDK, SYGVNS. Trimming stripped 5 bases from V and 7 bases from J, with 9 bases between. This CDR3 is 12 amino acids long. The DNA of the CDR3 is TGTGCCAGCAGTCTCCCGGGCCAGCCCCAGCATTTT. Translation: CASSLPGQPQHF.

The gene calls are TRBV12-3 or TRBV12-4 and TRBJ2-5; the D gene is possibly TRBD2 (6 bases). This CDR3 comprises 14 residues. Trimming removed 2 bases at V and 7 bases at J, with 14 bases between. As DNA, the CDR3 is TGTGCCAGCAGTTTAATAAGCGGGTGGGGGACCCAGTACTTC. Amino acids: CASSLISGWGTQYF.

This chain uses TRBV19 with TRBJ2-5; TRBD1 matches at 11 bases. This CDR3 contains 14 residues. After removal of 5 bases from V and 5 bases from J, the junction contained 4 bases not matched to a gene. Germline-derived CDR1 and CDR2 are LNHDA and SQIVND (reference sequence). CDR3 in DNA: TGTGCCAGTAGTGCGGACAGGGGGCTTGAGACCCAGTACTTC. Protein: CASSADRGLETQYF.

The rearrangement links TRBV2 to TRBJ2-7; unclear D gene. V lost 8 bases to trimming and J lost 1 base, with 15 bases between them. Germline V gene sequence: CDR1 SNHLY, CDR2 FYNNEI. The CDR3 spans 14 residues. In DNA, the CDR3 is TGTGCCAGCGTGCAGCCAATATTATCCTACGAGCAGTACTTC. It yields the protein CASVQPILSYEQYF.

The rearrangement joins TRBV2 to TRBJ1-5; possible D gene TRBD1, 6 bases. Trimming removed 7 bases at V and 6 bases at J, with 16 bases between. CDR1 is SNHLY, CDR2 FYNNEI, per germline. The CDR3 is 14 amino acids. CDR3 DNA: TGTGCCAGCAAAGGCCAGGGACACTTTCAGCCCCAGCATTTT. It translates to CASKGQGHFQPQHF.

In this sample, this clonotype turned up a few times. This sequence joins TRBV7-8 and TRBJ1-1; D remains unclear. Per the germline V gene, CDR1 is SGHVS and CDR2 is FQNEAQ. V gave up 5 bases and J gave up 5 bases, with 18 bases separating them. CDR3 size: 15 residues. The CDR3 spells CASSGRSLGETEAFF. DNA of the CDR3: TGTGCCAGCAGCGGGCGGAGCCTCGGAGAAACTGAAGCTTTCTTT. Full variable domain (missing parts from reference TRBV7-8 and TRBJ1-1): GAGVSQSPRYKVAKRGQDVALRCDPISGHVSLFWYQQALGQGPEFLTYFQNEAQLDKSGLPSDRFFAERPEGSVSTLKIQRTQQEDSAVYLCASSGRSLGETEAFFGQGTRLTVV.

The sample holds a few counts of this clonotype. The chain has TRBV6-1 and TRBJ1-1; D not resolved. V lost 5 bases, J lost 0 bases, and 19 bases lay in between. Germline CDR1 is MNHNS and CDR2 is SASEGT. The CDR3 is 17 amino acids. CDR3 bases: TGTGCCAGCAGTCCCCGTAGCAGGCCCACGATGAACACTGAAGCTTTCTTT. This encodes CASSPRSRPTMNTEAFF.

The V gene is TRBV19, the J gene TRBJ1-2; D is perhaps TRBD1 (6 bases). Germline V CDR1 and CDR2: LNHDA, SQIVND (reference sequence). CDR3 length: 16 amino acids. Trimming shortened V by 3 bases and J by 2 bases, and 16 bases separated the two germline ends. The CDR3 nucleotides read TGTGCCAGTAGTATGAGAGTAAGGGGGTCCAACTATGGCTACACCTTC. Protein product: CASSMRVRGSNYGYTF.

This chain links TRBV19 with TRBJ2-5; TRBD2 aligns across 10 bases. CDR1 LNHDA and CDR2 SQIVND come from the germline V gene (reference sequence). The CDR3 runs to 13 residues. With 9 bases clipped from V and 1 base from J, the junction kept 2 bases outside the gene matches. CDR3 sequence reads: CASTSGAQETQYF. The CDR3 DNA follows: TGTGCCAGCACTAGCGGGGCCCAAGAGACCCAGTACTTC.

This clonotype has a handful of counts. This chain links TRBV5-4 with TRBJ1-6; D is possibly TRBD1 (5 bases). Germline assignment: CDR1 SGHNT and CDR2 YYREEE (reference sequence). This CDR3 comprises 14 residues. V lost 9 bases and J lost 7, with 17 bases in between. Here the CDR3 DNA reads TGTGCCACCTCGGACAAAGGAGCAAATTCACCCCTCCACTTT. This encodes CATSDKGANSPLHF.

DNA for the CDR3: TGCGCCAGCAGCTTCATTGGGGTACAGGGAGATGGCTACACCTTC. This codes for CASSFIGVQGDGYTF. The chain recombines TRBV5-1 with TRBJ1-2, with D tentatively TRBD1 (6 bases). The CDR3 has 15 residues. V was shortened by 2 bases and J by 6 bases, with 17 bases between the two germline ends. Germline CDR1 reads SGHRS; CDR2 reads YFSETQ. The whole variable domain, remainder taken from reference TRBV5-1 and TRBJ1-2, is KAGVTQTPRYLIKTRGQQVTLSCSPISGHRSVSWYQQTPGQGLQFLFEYFSETQRNKGNFPGRFSGRQFSNSRSEMNVSTLELGDSALYLCASSFIGVQGDGYTFGSGTRLTVV.

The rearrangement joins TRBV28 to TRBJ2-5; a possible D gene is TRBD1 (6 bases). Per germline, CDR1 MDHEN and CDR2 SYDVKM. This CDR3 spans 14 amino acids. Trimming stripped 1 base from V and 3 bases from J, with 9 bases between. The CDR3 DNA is TGTGCCAGCAGTTTATTGGGGGCAGAAGAGACCCAGTACTTC. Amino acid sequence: CASSLLGAEETQYF. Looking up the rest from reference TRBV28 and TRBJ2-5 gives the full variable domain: DVKVTQSSRYLVKRTGEKVFLECVQDMDHENMFWYRQDPGLGLRLIYFSYDVKMKEKGDIPEGYSVSREKKERFSLILESASTNQTSMYLCASSLLGAEETQYFGPGTRLLVL.

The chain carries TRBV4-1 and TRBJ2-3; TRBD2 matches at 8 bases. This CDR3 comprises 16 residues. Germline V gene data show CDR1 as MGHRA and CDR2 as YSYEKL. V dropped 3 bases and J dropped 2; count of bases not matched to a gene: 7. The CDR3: CASSQGGTRVTDTQYF. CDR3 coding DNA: TGCGCCAGCAGCCAGGGCGGGACTAGAGTCACAGATACGCAGTATTTT.

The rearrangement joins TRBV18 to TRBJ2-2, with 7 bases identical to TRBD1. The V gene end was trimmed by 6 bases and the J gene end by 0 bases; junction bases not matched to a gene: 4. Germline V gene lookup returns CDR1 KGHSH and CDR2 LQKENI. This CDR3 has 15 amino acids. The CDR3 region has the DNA TGTGCCAGCTCCCCGACAGGGACGAACACCGGGGAGCTGTTTTTT. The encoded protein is CASSPTGTNTGELFF.